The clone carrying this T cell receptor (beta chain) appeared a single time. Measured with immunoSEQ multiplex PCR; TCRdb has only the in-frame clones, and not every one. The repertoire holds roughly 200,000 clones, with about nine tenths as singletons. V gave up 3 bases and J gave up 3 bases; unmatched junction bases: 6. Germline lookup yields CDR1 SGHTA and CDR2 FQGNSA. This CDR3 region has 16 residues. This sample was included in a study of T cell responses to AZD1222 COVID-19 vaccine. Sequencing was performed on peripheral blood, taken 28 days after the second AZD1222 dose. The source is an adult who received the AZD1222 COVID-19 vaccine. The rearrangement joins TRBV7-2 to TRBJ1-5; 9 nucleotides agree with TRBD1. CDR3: CASSLSGQGHNQPQHF. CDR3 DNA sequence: TGTGCCAGCAGCTTGTCCGGACAGGGGCACAATCAGCCCCAGCATTTT.